This T cell receptor (beta chain) derives from a study of cytomegalovirus exposure and HLA in healthy donors. This clone came up a few times. Its matching antigen is unknown. Germline CDR1 reads MNHNS; CDR2 reads SASEGT. This CDR3 is built from 14 residues. V lost 3 bases and J lost 0; bases outside the gene matches: 1. Findings of the study overall: One variant, a missense change in DCLRE1C, was linked in a later analysis to TCR beta V- and J-gene trimming. Accurate predictions that matched the HLA-A and HLA-B alleles of most subjects were reportedly made from TCR beta sequences.

It was with 60 Vbeta and 13 Jbeta primers that the PCR ran. Produced via immunoSEQ multiplex PCR; TCRdb's table is partial and in-frame only. The sample contains 100,000 to 150,000 clones, roughly 80% of which appear only once. The receptor comes from a man aged 25-45 years in good health and CMV-seronegative. The chain recombines TRBV6-1 with TRBJ1-2; 7 bases line up with TRBD1. What was sequenced was PBMCs. CDR3 sequence: CASSDRGSNYGYTF. For the CDR3, the DNA is TGTGCCAGCAGTGACAGGGGGTCTAACTATGGCTACACCTTC.